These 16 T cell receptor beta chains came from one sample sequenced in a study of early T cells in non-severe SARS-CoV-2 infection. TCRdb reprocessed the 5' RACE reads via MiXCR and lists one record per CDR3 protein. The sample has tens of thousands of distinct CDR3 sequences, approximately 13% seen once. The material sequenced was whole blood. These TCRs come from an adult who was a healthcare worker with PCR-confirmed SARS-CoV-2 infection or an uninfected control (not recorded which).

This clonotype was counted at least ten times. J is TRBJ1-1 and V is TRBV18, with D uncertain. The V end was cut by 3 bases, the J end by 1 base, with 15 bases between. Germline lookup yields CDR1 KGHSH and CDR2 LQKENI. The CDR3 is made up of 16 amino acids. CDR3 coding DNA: TGTGCCAGCTCACCTCTATCCTCTTTGGAGAACACTGAAGCTTTCTTT. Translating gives CASSPLSSLENTEAFF. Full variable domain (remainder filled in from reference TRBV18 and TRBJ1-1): NAGVMQNPRHLVRRRGQEARLRCSPMKGHSHVYWYRQLPEEGLKFMVYLQKENIIDESGMPKERFSAEFPKEGPSILRIQQVVRGDSAAYFCASSPLSSLENTEAFFGQGTRLTVV.

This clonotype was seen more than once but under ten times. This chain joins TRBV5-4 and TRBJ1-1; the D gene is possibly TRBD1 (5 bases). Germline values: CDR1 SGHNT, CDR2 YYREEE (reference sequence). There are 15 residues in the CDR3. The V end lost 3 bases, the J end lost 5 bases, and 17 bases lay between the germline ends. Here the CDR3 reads CASSWSLRGATEAFF. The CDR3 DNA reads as TGTGCCAGCAGCTGGAGCCTTAGGGGCGCGACTGAAGCTTTCTTT.

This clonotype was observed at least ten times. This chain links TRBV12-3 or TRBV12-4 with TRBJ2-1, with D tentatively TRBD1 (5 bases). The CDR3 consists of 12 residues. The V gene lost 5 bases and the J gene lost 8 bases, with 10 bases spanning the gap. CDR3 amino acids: CASSTQGDEQFF. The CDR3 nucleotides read TGTGCCAGCAGTACCCAGGGCGATGAGCAGTTCTTC.

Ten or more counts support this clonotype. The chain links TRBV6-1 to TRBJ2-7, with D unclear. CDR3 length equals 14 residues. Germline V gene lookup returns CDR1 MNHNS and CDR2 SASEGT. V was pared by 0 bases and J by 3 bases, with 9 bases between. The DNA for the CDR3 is TGTGCCAGCAGTGAAGCTTGGCAGCTCTACGAGCAGTACTTC. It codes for CASSEAWQLYEQYF.

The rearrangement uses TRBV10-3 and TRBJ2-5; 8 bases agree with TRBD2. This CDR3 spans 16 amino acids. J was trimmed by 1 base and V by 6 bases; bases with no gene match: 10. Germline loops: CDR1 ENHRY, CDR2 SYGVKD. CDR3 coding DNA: TGTGCCATCAGGCCGGCGGTAGCGGGGCCCCAAGAGACCCAGTACTTC. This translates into CAIRPAVAGPQETQYF.

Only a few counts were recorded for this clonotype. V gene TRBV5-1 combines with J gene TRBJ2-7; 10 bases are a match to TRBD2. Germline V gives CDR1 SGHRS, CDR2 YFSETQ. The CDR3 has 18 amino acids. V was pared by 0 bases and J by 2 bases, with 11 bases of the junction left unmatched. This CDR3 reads CASSLASGSAGAAYEQYF. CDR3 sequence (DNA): TGCGCCAGCAGCTTGGCTAGCGGGAGTGCTGGGGCCGCCTACGAGCAGTACTTC.

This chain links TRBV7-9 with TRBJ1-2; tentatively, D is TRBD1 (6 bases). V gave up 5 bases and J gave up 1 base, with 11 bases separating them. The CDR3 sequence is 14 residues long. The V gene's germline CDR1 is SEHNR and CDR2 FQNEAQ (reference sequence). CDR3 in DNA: TGTGCCAGCAGCAAACAGGGAGGTAACTATGGCTACACCTTC. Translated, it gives CASSKQGGNYGYTF.

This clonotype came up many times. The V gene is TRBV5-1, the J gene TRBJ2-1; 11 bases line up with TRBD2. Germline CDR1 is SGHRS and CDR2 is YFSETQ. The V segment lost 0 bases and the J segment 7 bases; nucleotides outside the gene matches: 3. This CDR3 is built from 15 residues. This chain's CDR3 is CASSLALAGGNEQFF. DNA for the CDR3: TGCGCCAGCAGCTTGGCCTTAGCGGGAGGGAATGAGCAGTTCTTC.

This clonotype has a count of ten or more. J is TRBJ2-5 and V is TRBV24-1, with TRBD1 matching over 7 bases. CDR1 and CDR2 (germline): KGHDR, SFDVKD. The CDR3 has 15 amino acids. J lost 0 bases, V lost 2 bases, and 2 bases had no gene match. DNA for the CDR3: TGTGCCACCAGTGATTCGGGGACAGACCAAGAGACCCAGTACTTC. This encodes CATSDSGTDQETQYF.

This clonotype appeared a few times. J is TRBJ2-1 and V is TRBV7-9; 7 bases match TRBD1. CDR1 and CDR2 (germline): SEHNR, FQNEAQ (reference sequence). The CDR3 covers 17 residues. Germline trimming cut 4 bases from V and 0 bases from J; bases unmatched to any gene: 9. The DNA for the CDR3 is TGTGCCAGCAGCTCCGGACAGGCCTACAGCTCCTACAATGAGCAGTTCTTC. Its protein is CASSSGQAYSSYNEQFF.

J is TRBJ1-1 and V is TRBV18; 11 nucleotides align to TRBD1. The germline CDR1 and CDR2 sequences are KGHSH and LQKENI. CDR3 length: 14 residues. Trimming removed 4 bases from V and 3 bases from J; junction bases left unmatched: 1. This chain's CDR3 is CASSRDRGYTEAFF. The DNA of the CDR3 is TGTGCCAGCTCACGGGACAGGGGGTACACTGAAGCTTTCTTT.

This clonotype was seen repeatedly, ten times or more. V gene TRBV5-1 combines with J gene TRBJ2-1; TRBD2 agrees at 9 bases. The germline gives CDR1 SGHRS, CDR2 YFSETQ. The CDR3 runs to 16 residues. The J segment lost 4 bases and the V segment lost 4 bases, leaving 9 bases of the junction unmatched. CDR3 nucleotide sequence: TGCGCCAGCAGCCCCGGGGGTAGCGGGAGTTACAATGAGCAGTTCTTC. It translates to CASSPGGSGSYNEQFF.

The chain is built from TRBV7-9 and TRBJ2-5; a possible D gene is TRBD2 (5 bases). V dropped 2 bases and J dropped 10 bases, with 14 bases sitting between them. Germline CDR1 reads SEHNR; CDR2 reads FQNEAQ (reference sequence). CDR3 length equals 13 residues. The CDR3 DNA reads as TGTGCCAGCAGCTTACCCTTCCGGGATAACCAGTACTTC. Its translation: CASSLPFRDNQYF.

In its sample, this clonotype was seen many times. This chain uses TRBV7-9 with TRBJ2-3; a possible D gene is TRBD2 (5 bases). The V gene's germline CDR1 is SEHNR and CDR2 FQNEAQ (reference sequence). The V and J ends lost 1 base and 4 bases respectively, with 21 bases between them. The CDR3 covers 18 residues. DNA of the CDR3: TGTGCCAGCAGCTTAGGCTTATTCGGAGAGGGTTACCCAGATACGCAGTATTTT. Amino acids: CASSLGLFGEGYPDTQYF.

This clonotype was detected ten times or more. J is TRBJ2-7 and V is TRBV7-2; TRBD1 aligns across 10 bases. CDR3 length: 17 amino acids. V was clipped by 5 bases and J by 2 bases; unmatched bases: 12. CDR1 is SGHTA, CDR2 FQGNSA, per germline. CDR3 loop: CASSLDPGQGFPYEQYF. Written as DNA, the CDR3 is TGTGCCAGCAGCCTCGACCCGGGACAGGGGTTCCCCTACGAGCAGTACTTC.

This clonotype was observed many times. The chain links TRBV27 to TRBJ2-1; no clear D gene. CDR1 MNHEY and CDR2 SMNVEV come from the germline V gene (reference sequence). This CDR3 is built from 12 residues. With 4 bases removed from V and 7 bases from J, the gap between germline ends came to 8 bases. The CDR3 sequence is CASSWGGNEQFF. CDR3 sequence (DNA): TGTGCCAGCAGTTGGGGTGGGAATGAGCAGTTCTTC.